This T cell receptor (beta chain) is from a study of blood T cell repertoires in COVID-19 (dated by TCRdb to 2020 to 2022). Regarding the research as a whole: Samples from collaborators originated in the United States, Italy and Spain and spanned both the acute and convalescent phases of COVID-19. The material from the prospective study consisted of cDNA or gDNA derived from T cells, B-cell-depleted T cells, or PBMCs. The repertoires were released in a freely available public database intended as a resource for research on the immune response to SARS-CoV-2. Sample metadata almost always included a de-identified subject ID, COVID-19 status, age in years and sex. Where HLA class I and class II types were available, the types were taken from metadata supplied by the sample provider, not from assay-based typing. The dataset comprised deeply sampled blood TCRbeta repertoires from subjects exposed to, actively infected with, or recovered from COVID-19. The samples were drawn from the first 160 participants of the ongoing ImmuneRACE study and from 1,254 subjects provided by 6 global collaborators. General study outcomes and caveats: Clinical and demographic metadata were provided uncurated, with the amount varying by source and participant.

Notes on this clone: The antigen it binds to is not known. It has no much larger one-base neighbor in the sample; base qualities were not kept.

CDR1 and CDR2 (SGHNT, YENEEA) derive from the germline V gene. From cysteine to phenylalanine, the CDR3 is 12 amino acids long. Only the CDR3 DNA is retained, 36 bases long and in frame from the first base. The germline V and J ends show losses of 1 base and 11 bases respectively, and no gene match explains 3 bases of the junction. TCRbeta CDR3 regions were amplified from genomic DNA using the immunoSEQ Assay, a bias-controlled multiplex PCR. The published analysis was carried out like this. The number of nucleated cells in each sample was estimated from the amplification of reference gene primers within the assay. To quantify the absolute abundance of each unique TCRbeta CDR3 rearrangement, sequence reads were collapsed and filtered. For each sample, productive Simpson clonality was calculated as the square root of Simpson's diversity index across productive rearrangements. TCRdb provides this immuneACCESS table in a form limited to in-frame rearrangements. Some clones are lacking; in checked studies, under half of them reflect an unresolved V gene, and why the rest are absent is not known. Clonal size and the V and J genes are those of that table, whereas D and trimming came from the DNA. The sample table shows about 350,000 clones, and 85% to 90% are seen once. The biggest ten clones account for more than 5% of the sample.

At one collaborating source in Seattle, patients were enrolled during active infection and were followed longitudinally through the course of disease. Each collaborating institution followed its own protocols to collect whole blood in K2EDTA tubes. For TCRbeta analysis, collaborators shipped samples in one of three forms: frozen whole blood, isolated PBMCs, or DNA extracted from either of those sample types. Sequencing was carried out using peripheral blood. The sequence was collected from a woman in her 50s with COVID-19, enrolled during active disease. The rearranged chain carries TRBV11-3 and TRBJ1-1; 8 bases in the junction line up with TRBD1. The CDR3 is CASSLGTGNAFF. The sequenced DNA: TGTGCCAGCAGCTTAGGGACAGGGAACGCTTTCTTT.